The entry that follows covers one T cell receptor (beta chain) sequence. This CDR3 is built from 12 residues. Trimming left V 6 bases short and J 7 bases short, with 9 bases between. Germline assignment: CDR1 LNHDA and CDR2 SQIVND (reference sequence). They built TCR cDNA with 5'RACE template switching, a step that put in a universal primer site and UMIs. TCRdb fed the 5' RACE reads into MiXCR, producing one record per CDR3 protein. The sample consists of some 120,000 distinct CDR3 sequences, approximately 8.4% of them appearing once. This entry belongs to a study of T cells after yellow fever vaccination. For the study at large: SMART-Seq v4 Ultra Low Input prepared the low-cell-number fractions.

This specimen was CD8+ T cells sorted from PBMCs, taken 45 days after the yellow fever booster vaccination. The V gene is TRBV19, the J gene TRBJ2-2; D is possibly TRBD2 (5 bases). The receptor was isolated from a young man who received the YFV17D yellow fever vaccine. The CDR3: CASRRRSGELFF. CDR3 sequence (DNA): TGTGCCAGTAGGAGGAGGAGCGGGGAGCTGTTTTTT.